The 14 T cell receptor beta chains below were found in one sample sequenced in a study of cytomegalovirus exposure and HLA in healthy donors. This PCR relied on a set of 60 Vbeta primers and 13 Jbeta primers. The method was immunoSEQ multiplex PCR; TCRdb's version includes in-frame clones alone and lacks a portion of them. Among fewer than 70,000 clones listed, 73% were seen once. The sequenced material came from PBMCs. These receptors originate from a man aged 45-65 years in good health and CMV-seronegative.

This clone was observed a few times. This sequence joins TRBV9 and TRBJ1-2; maybe TRBD1 (5 bases). The CDR3 extends over 15 amino acids. The germline gives CDR1 SGDLS, CDR2 YYNGEE. With 3 bases removed from V and 5 bases from J, the gap between germline ends came to 17 bases. CDR3 in amino acids: CASSAWTSSTYGYTF. The CDR3 DNA is TGTGCCAGCAGCGCTTGGACAAGCTCCACATATGGCTACACCTTC.

This chain joins TRBV18 and TRBJ2-1, with TRBD2 matching over 8 bases. Germline loops: CDR1 KGHSH, CDR2 LQKENI. V lost 2 bases and J lost 4; bases outside the gene matches: 4. The CDR3 is made up of 15 amino acids. The CDR3 is CASSPSRGVYNEQFF. For the CDR3, the DNA is TGTGCCAGCTCACCATCGCGGGGGGTTTACAATGAGCAGTTCTTC.

This clone was found a few times. The chain is built from TRBV9 and TRBJ2-7; a possible D gene is TRBD2 (5 bases). CDR1 is SGDLS, CDR2 YYNGEE, per germline. The CDR3 covers 12 residues. V lost 3 bases and J lost 6, with 10 bases in between. This CDR3 reads CASSAGKGEQYF. Here the CDR3 DNA reads TGTGCCAGCAGCGCCGGGAAGGGCGAGCAGTACTTC.

V and J are TRBV4-1 and TRBJ1-3, with D possibly matching TRBD1 (6 bases). Per the germline V gene, CDR1 is MGHRA and CDR2 is YSYEKL. The CDR3 contains 17 residues. The V end was cut by 4 bases, the J end by 0 bases, with 16 bases between. DNA for the CDR3: TGCGCCAGCAGCCCCCGGGGGGACATGGGCTCTGGAAACACCATATATTTT. Protein sequence: CASSPRGDMGSGNTIYF.

In nucleotides, the CDR3 is TGTGCCAGCAGTGCATCCGGGACAGGGAAGAAGGAGCAGTACTTC. Amino acid sequence: CASSASGTGKKEQYF. V usage is TRBV27 and J usage is TRBJ2-7, with 9 bases identical to TRBD1. Trimming at V came to 5 bases and at J to 7 bases, leaving 12 bases not matched to a gene. The CDR3 contains 15 residues. Germline lookup yields CDR1 MNHEY and CDR2 SMNVEV (reference sequence).

V is TRBV27 and J is TRBJ1-2; D might be TRBD1 (6 bases). This CDR3 is 14 amino acids long. Trimming took off 5 bases at V and 4 bases at J, with 14 bases between the two ends. The germline V gene has CDR1 MNHEY and CDR2 SMNVEV (reference sequence). CDR3 protein: CASSPLGGAYGYTF. CDR3 bases: TGTGCCAGCAGTCCGCTGGGGGGGGCCTATGGCTACACCTTC.

The genes are TRBV5-6 and TRBJ2-4; 9 nucleotides match TRBD2. This CDR3 spans 17 amino acids. Germline assignment: CDR1 SGHDT and CDR2 YYEEEE. Trimming took 0 bases from V and 6 from J; bases not matched to a gene: 10. CDR3: CASSLAASGVGGNIQYF. CDR3 nucleotide sequence: TGTGCCAGCAGCTTGGCAGCTAGCGGGGTCGGCGGAAACATTCAGTACTTC. Full variable domain (remainder filled in from reference TRBV5-6 and TRBJ2-4): DAGVTQSPTHLIKTRGQQVTLRCSPKSGHDTVSWYQQALGQGPQFIFQYYEEEERQRGNFPDRFSGHQFPNYSSELNVNALLLGDSALYLCASSLAASGVGGNIQYFGAGTRLSVL.

The chain links TRBV19 to TRBJ1-1, with D maybe TRBD1 (6 bases). The V gene's germline CDR1 is LNHDA and CDR2 SQIVND (reference sequence). V was cut by 6 bases and J by 3 bases, with 14 bases left in between. This CDR3 contains 14 residues. Written as DNA, the CDR3 is TGTGCCAGTAGAAGACGGGGGGCGTACACTGAAGCTTTCTTT. Protein product: CASRRRGAYTEAFF.

The V and J genes are TRBV29-1 and TRBJ2-7; 13 bases fit TRBD2. V lost 4 bases to trimming and J lost 5 bases; unmatched junction nucleotides: 8. Germline V gene data show CDR1 as SQVTM and CDR2 as ANQGSEA. The CDR3 runs to 15 residues. Here the CDR3 DNA reads TGCAGCGTTGGGCCGGGACTAGCGGGGCTCCACGAGCAGTACTTC. Translating it yields CSVGPGLAGLHEQYF.

The chain employs TRBV14 and TRBJ2-3; 9 bases agree with TRBD1. The trim removed 3 bases at V and 3 bases at J, leaving 7 bases unmatched. Germline V gives CDR1 SGHDN, CDR2 FVKESK. The CDR3 is made up of 16 amino acids. The CDR3: CASSHARDRVTDTQYF. In nucleotides, the CDR3 is TGTGCCAGCAGCCACGCCCGGGACAGGGTAACAGATACGCAGTATTTT. The full variable domain, with the rest looked up from reference TRBV14 and TRBJ2-3, is EAGVTQFPSHSVIEKGQTVTLRCDPISGHDNLYWYRRVMGKEIKFLLHFVKESKQDESGMPNNRFLAERTGGTYSTLKVQPAELEDSGVYFCASSHARDRVTDTQYFGPGTRLTVL.

The rearrangement joins TRBV10-3 to TRBJ2-5; D perhaps matches TRBD1 (6 bases). With the DNA end fitting TRBJ2-7 better, the J assignment may be wrong. Per the germline V gene, CDR1 is ENHRY and CDR2 is SYGVKD. CDR3 length: 12 residues. CDR3 protein: CATSEGGYEQYF. The CDR3 DNA sequence: TGTGCCACCTCTGAAGGGGGATACGAGCAGTACTTC.

The chain employs TRBV10-3 and TRBJ1-1; a weak D match, TRBD1 (6 bases). Germline CDR1 ENHRY, CDR2 SYGVKD. The CDR3 is 13 residues long. V shed 8 bases and J shed 1 base, with 11 bases lying between them. The CDR3 loop reads CAIGGQRNTEAFF. For the CDR3, the DNA is TGTGCCATCGGTGGACAGAGGAACACTGAAGCTTTCTTT.

This clone counts as medium-sized. The V and J genes are TRBV5-6 and TRBJ1-5; D is uncertain. V lost 4 bases to trimming and J lost 3 bases, with 5 bases between them. In germline, CDR1 is SGHDT, CDR2 YYEEEE. The CDR3 is 12 amino acids. The CDR3: CASSTYNQPQHF. CDR3 DNA: TGTGCCAGCAGCACATACAATCAGCCCCAGCATTTT.

This chain connects TRBV20-1 to TRBJ2-7, with D perhaps TRBD1 (5 bases). Germline values: CDR1 DFQATT, CDR2 SNEGSKA (reference sequence). The CDR3 has 11 amino acids. V was pared by 4 bases and J by 5 bases, with 9 bases between. The CDR3 loop reads CSATGQDEQYF. As DNA, the CDR3 is TGCAGTGCTACAGGGCAGGACGAGCAGTACTTC.